Following are 27 T cell receptor beta chains from one sample sequenced in a study of regulatory T cells in long-lasting Graves disease. Noted time point: newly diagnosed GD, antithyroid drugs for less than 3 months. PBMC RNA served as the TCR library source. The authors built TCR beta libraries using iRepertoire HTBI primers and Arm-PCR of CDR3 regions. TCRdb reanalysed the multiplex PCR reads using MiXCR and keeps one entry per CDR3 protein. The sample carries approximately 470,000 distinct CDR3 sequences, about 16% recorded once. The sample was also linked to a second study, of T cells in Graves' hyperthyroidism and ophthalmopathy.

The sample consisted of peripheral blood mononuclear cells (PBMCs), taken at new diagnosis, from a patient treated with antithyroid drugs. Receptors were obtained from a man in his forties with Graves disease.

The chain uses TRBV6-1 and TRBJ2-4, with a weak D call TRBD2 (5 bases). The CDR3 sequence is 11 residues long. Germline V CDR1 and CDR2: MNHNS, SASEGT. V lost 7 bases to trimming and J lost 8 bases, with 9 bases between them. For the CDR3, the DNA is TGTGCCAGCACAGGAGGTTACATTCAGTACTTC. Residues: CASTGGYIQYF.

This clonotype was seen a few times. The gene calls are TRBV9 and TRBJ1-2; 7 nucleotides match TRBD1. Germline V lookup: CDR1 SGDLS, CDR2 YYNGEE. The V gene end was trimmed by 3 bases and the J gene end by 2 bases; junction bases not matched to a gene: 10. CDR3 length: 16 residues. The CDR3 region is CASSDPGQAPNYGYTF. Here the CDR3 DNA reads TGTGCCAGCAGCGACCCCGGACAGGCACCAAACTATGGCTACACCTTC.

This clonotype has only a few counts. The V gene is TRBV29-1, the J gene TRBJ2-1, with D possibly being TRBD2 (5 bases). Germline V lookup: CDR1 SQVTM, CDR2 ANQGSEA. The CDR3 spans 14 residues. V shed 3 bases and J shed 8 bases, with 17 bases lying between them. The chain's CDR3 is CSVEGVYSLDEQFF. The CDR3 DNA is TGCAGCGTTGAGGGAGTCTATTCTCTAGATGAGCAGTTCTTC.

This clonotype was observed many times. The V gene is TRBV18, the J gene TRBJ1-5; D not certain. Trimming cost V 5 bases and J 3 bases, with 5 bases left between them. This CDR3 has 12 residues. Germline V gene data show CDR1 as KGHSH and CDR2 as LQKENI. The CDR3 DNA reads TGTGCCAGCTCAATAGACAATCAGCCCCAGCATTTT. This gives the protein CASSIDNQPQHF.

CDR3 region: CSARLAGKADTQYF. CDR3 sequence (DNA): TGCAGTGCTAGACTAGCGGGAAAGGCAGATACGCAGTATTTT. The chain recombines TRBV20-1 with TRBJ2-3, with TRBD2 matching over 9 bases. The V and J ends lost 2 bases and 4 bases, in that order; junction bases with no gene match: 4. This CDR3 is built from 14 residues. Germline lookup yields CDR1 DFQATT and CDR2 SNEGSKA (reference sequence).

The sample holds many counts of this clonotype. The genes are TRBV28 and TRBJ2-3, with 8 bases fitting TRBD2. The length of the CDR3 is 16 residues. In germline, CDR1 is MDHEN, CDR2 SYDVKM. The V segment lost 1 base and the J segment 0 bases; nucleotides outside the gene matches: 3. CDR3 sequence reads: CASSLYPSGSTDTQYF. CDR3 nucleotide sequence: TGTGCCAGCAGTTTATACCCTAGCGGGAGCACAGATACGCAGTATTTT.

There are many counts of this clonotype. This rearrangement joins TRBV5-1 to TRBJ1-1; D call uncertain. The CDR3 extends over 15 amino acids. Germline CDR1 reads SGHRS; CDR2 reads YFSETQ. The V gene lost 0 bases and the J gene lost 3 bases, with 12 bases spanning the gap. CDR3 nucleotides: TGCGCCAGCAGCTTGGACACCTCTGGCGACACTGAAGCTTTCTTT. This encodes CASSLDTSGDTEAFF.

This clonotype came up a few times. This chain joins TRBV18 and TRBJ2-2; D gene uncertain. In germline, CDR1 is KGHSH, CDR2 LQKENI. V was trimmed by 5 bases and J by 3 bases, leaving 13 bases between them. The CDR3 spans 15 residues. CDR3 region: CASSGLYGDTGELFF. CDR3 coding DNA: TGTGCCAGCTCAGGGCTCTACGGCGACACCGGGGAGCTGTTTTTT.

The rearrangement uses TRBV12-3 or TRBV12-4 and TRBJ2-1; 8 nucleotides line up with TRBD2. The CDR3 extends over 15 amino acids. Trimming cost V 8 bases and J 2 bases; bases outside gene matches: 8. CDR3 coding DNA: TGTGCCAGCGCTCTCCTAGCGGGTACCTACAATGAGCAGTTCTTC. It translates to CASALLAGTYNEQFF.

The chain uses TRBV3-1 and TRBJ2-7, with D unresolved. Germline loops: CDR1 LGHDT, CDR2 YNNKEL (reference sequence). V lost 1 base and J lost 3, with 10 bases in between. The CDR3 loop spans 14 amino acids. The CDR3 protein is CASSQVYSHYEQYF. CDR3 coding DNA: TGTGCCAGCAGCCAAGTGTACAGCCACTACGAGCAGTACTTC.

In this sample, this clonotype turned up a few times. J is TRBJ2-7 and V is TRBV4-2; 12 nucleotides line up with TRBD2. CDR3 size: 18 residues. Germline CDR1 and CDR2: LGHNA and YNFKEQ. The J segment lost 2 bases and the V segment lost 0 bases, leaving 8 bases of the junction unmatched. The DNA of the CDR3 is TGTGCCAGCAGCCAAGAAGGCCCCGCTAGCGGGAGGGCCTACGAGCAGTACTTC. Translated, it gives CASSQEGPASGRAYEQYF.

This clonotype was observed many times. The V call is TRBV28, the J call TRBJ2-5; TRBD1 matches 9 bases. The CDR3 contains 15 residues. J gave up 5 bases and V 3 bases, and 7 bases lay outside the gene matches. From germline, CDR1 is MDHEN and CDR2 SYDVKM. In DNA form, the CDR3 reads TGTGCCAGCAGTTTTCTCGGGACAGGGAGCGAGACCCAGTACTTC. Translation gives CASSFLGTGSETQYF.

This clonotype was counted at least ten times. V gene TRBV6-2 or TRBV6-3 combines with J gene TRBJ1-2; D is undetermined. The CDR3 sequence is 13 residues long. Trimming pared 5 bases from V and 5 bases from J, leaving 12 bases between. Germline V lookup: CDR1 MNHEY, CDR2 SVGEGT. The CDR3: CASSGPTYYGYTF. CDR3 nucleotide sequence: TGTGCCAGCAGTGGCCCGACGTATTATGGCTACACCTTC.

This clonotype was counted ten times or more. This sequence joins TRBV20-1 and TRBJ1-5; D is unresolved. V was shortened by 6 bases and J by 13 bases, with 16 bases between the two germline ends. CDR1 is DFQATT and CDR2 is SNEGSKA in the germline V gene (reference sequence). The CDR3 covers 11 residues. The CDR3 here is CSAYSSGKQHF. As DNA, the CDR3 is TGCAGTGCATACAGTTCGGGCAAACAGCATTTT.

The chain couples TRBV5-4 to TRBJ1-1, with D tentatively TRBD1 (6 bases). Trimming stripped 2 bases from V and 9 bases from J, with 20 bases between. This CDR3 has 15 residues. Per germline, CDR1 SGHNT and CDR2 YYREEE (reference sequence). The CDR3 sequence: CASSLGGPVRTKAFF. In DNA, the CDR3 is TGTGCCAGCAGCTTAGGGGGGCCGGTGAGGACTAAAGCTTTCTTT.

The chain couples TRBV5-4 to TRBJ1-4; D remains unclear. CDR3 length: 14 amino acids. Germline V gives CDR1 SGHNT, CDR2 YYREEE (reference sequence). V was trimmed by 0 bases and J by 8 bases, leaving 11 bases between them. The CDR3 DNA reads as TGTGCCAGCAGCTTGGGGCCCGAGGGCGAAAAACTGTTTTTT. Protein sequence: CASSLGPEGEKLFF.

In its sample, this clonotype was seen many times. The J gene is TRBJ2-3, the V gene TRBV28; 11 nucleotides agree with TRBD2. The junction had 10 bases not matched to a gene; V was cut back by 9 bases and J by 2 bases. The germline gives CDR1 MDHEN, CDR2 SYDVKM. The CDR3 loop spans 16 amino acids. The DNA for the CDR3 is TGTGCCAGTAGGACTAGCGGGTATTCCGACACAGATACGCAGTATTTT. The encoded protein is CASRTSGYSDTDTQYF.

In DNA, the CDR3 is TGTGCCAGCAGCTCGCTAGCGGGAGGTGGGCAGTACTTC. Amino acids: CASSSLAGGGQYF. The chain has TRBV5-6 and TRBJ2-7; the match to TRBD2 covers 11 bases. CDR1 is SGHDT, CDR2 YYEEEE, per germline. V trimming: 3 bases; J trimming: 9 bases; junction bases outside the gene matches: 5. There are 13 residues in the CDR3.

This clonotype was found many times. The chain carries TRBV5-1 and TRBJ2-5; D is ambiguous. Trimming took off 0 bases at V and 5 bases at J, with 11 bases between the two ends. The length of the CDR3 is 14 residues. From germline, CDR1 is SGHRS and CDR2 YFSETQ. CDR3 coding DNA: TGCGCCAGCAGCTTGGGGACCGTGGCGGAGACCCAGTACTTC. It codes for CASSLGTVAETQYF.

This chain links TRBV3-1 with TRBJ2-1, with 7 bases lining up with TRBD1. CDR3 size: 14 residues. The V gene's germline CDR1 is LGHDT and CDR2 YNNKEL (reference sequence). The ends lost 5 bases at V and 4 bases at J; junction bases unmatched: 5. As DNA, the CDR3 is TGTGCCAGCAGCGGCTGGGACAGATACAATGAGCAGTTCTTC. Protein sequence: CASSGWDRYNEQFF.

This sequence joins TRBV10-2 and TRBJ2-3; 9 nucleotides agree with TRBD2. CDR3 length: 14 amino acids. V trimming: 4 bases; J trimming: 5 bases; junction bases outside the gene matches: 4. Germline values: CDR1 WSHSY, CDR2 SAAADI. This CDR3 reads CASSVPSGVDTQYF. CDR3 bases: TGCGCCAGCAGTGTTCCTAGCGGGGTAGATACGCAGTATTTT.

This clonotype was seen many times. As DNA, the CDR3 is TGTGCCAGCAGTTTAAGGATGAACACTGAAGCTTTCTTT. It yields the protein CASSLRMNTEAFF. This chain links TRBV28 with TRBJ1-1; D is ambiguous. Trimming took 2 bases from V and 0 from J, leaving 4 bases between them. The length of the CDR3 is 13 residues. Per the germline V gene, CDR1 is MDHEN and CDR2 is SYDVKM.

The chain has TRBV6-2 or TRBV6-3 and TRBJ1-1; D is perhaps TRBD1 (5 bases). CDR1 is MNHEY and CDR2 is SVGEGT in the germline V gene. V lost 0 bases to trimming and J lost 3 bases, with 14 bases between them. The CDR3 has 16 amino acids. The chain's CDR3 is CASSYSGARIDTEAFF. In DNA, the CDR3 is TGTGCCAGCAGTTACTCTGGGGCCCGAATCGACACTGAAGCTTTCTTT.

This sequence joins TRBV10-3 and TRBJ2-7; 13 bases are shared with TRBD2. The V gene's germline CDR1 is ENHRY and CDR2 SYGVKD. J lost 3 bases, V lost 6 bases, and 8 bases had no gene match. CDR3 length: 16 residues. CDR3: CAISPGLAGDIYEQYF. The CDR3 DNA is TGTGCCATCAGCCCAGGACTAGCGGGGGACATCTACGAGCAGTACTTC.

This clonotype was recorded many times. Compared with germline, one end of the junction differs, possibly owing to a read error. The genes are TRBV5-1 and TRBJ2-2; 10 positions match TRBD1. From germline, CDR1 is SGHRS and CDR2 YFSETQ. This CDR3 contains 15 residues. CDR3 nucleotide sequence: TGTGCCAGCAGCCGACAGGGGGCGGACACCGGGGAGCTGTTTTTT. Protein: CASSRQGADTGELFF.

The table lists this clonotype with a few counts. The J gene is TRBJ2-1, the V gene TRBV9, with 9 bases matching TRBD1. This CDR3 contains 16 residues. In germline, CDR1 is SGDLS, CDR2 YYNGEE. Trimming at V came to 0 bases and at J to 6 bases, leaving 7 bases not matched to a gene. The CDR3 sequence: CASSVGAGTGINEQFF. In DNA, the CDR3 is TGTGCCAGCAGCGTAGGGGCCGGGACAGGGATCAATGAGCAGTTCTTC.

This chain uses TRBV9 with TRBJ2-1, with TRBD1 matching over 7 bases. This CDR3 is 14 amino acids long. With V trimmed by 4 bases and J by 3 bases, 4 bases remained unmatched. The germline CDR1 and CDR2 sequences are SGDLS and YYNGEE. The CDR3 here is CASSPWDSYNEQFF. The CDR3 nucleotides are TGTGCCAGCAGCCCCTGGGACAGCTACAATGAGCAGTTCTTC.